Each of the 2 T cell receptor beta chains below was sequenced from the same sample in a study of cytomegalovirus exposure and HLA in healthy donors. In the PCR, 60 Vbeta and 13 Jbeta primers were used. Some clones are missing from TCRdb's copy, which holds only in-frame ones; the method was immunoSEQ multiplex PCR. The sample contains around 260,000 clones, under 90% of which appear only once. Sequenced input: PBMCs. The receptors were sampled from a girl aged 2 to 9 in good health and CMV-seronegative.

To note about this clone: In the same sample, other DNA sequences code for this CDR3. The chain couples TRBV9 to TRBJ2-1; D unresolved. This CDR3 is 12 amino acids long. Germline CDR1 SGDLS, CDR2 YYNGEE. Trimming took 4 bases from V and 6 from J, leaving 8 bases between them. CDR3 DNA: TGTGCCAGCAGCCTCACGGGCAATGAGCAGTTCTTC. Encoded protein: CASSLTGNEQFF.

The genes are TRBV7-3 and TRBJ2-1; 7 positions agree with TRBD2. Germline V CDR1 and CDR2: SGHTA, FQGTGA. This CDR3 has 15 residues. J was trimmed by 5 bases and V by 1 base; bases with no gene match: 5. This chain's CDR3 is CASSLRLAEDNEQFF. In DNA, the CDR3 is TGTGCCAGCAGCTTAAGGCTAGCGGAGGACAATGAGCAGTTCTTC.